This entry lists 29 T cell receptor beta chains sequenced from one sample in a study of T cell changes during pregnancy in multiple sclerosis. TCRdb's table, derived via immunoSEQ multiplex PCR, lists solely in-frame clones and lacks some. Of roughly 17,000 clones in the sample, around 90% were seen once. The sample was CD8+ T cells from peripheral blood mononuclear cells, taken after pregnancy. Source of these receptors: a female donor in good health, enrolled as a control in a pregnancy study.

The DNA for the CDR3 is TGTGCCAGCTGGGCGGGCTTCTATGGCTACACCTTC. This translates into CASWAGFYGYTF. The rearrangement joins TRBV9 to TRBJ1-2; D unresolved. The CDR3 totals 12 residues. Per germline, CDR1 SGDLS and CDR2 YYNGEE. V lost 7 bases, J lost 4 bases, and 11 bases lay in between.

The V gene is TRBV9, the J gene TRBJ1-1; the D is unclear. V was trimmed by 7 bases and J by 11 bases, leaving 12 bases between them. Per the germline V gene, CDR1 is SGDLS and CDR2 is YYNGEE. The CDR3 has 10 residues. CDR3 in DNA: TGTGCCAGCGGGCCTTCCTCTGCTTTCTTT. As protein: CASGPSSAFF.

The chain links TRBV7-3 to TRBJ2-1; tentatively, D is TRBD2 (5 bases). The CDR3 contains 13 residues. The ends were cut back, 5 bases at V and 9 bases at J, with 14 bases in the middle. Germline CDR1 and CDR2: SGHTA and FQGTGA. The DNA of the CDR3 is TGTGCCAGCAGCAACGGGATTGCGGCTGAGCAGTTCTTC. Amino acid sequence: CASSNGIAAEQFF.

This chain connects TRBV19 to TRBJ1-1; 7 bases align to TRBD1. The V gene's germline CDR1 is LNHDA and CDR2 SQIVND (reference sequence). The V segment lost 4 bases and the J segment 9 bases; nucleotides outside the gene matches: 8. CDR3 size: 13 residues. Written as DNA, the CDR3 is TGTGCCAGTAGTACCCCCCCCAGGGGGAAAGCTTTCTTT. This codes for CASSTPPRGKAFF.

The V and J genes are TRBV2 and TRBJ2-6; a possible D gene is TRBD2 (5 bases). V lost 4 bases to trimming and J lost 0 bases, with 19 bases between them. This CDR3 has 19 amino acids. Germline CDR1 is SNHLY and CDR2 is FYNNEI. The CDR3 DNA reads TGTGCCAGCAGTGCCGGGATAACAATGAGGCTCTCTGGGGCCAACGTCCTGACTTTC. It codes for CASSAGITMRLSGANVLTF.

The rearrangement links TRBV4-1 to TRBJ2-7; 7 bases fit TRBD2. Germline trimming cut 1 base from V and 4 bases from J; bases unmatched to any gene: 13. Germline CDR1 reads MGHRA; CDR2 reads YSYEKL. The CDR3 spans 17 residues. CDR3 nucleotides: TGCGCCAGCAGCCAAGTCTTCGGCGGGAGCCTAGGGTACGAGCAGTACTTC. Amino acid sequence: CASSQVFGGSLGYEQYF.

This clone was counted once. This chain uses TRBV6-4 with TRBJ2-3, with a weak D call TRBD1 (6 bases). The V end lost 5 bases, the J end lost 4 bases, and 22 bases lay between the germline ends. In germline, CDR1 is MRHNA, CDR2 SNTAGT. This CDR3 has 17 amino acids. CDR3 bases: TGTGCCAGCAGTCTACTTTCATCCGGGCCAGGGGCAGATACGCAGTATTTT. Its translation: CASSLLSSGPGADTQYF.

The CDR3 sequence is CASSIGSLGQENQPQHF. The CDR3 DNA is TGTGCCAGTAGTATAGGGAGCTTGGGACAGGAAAATCAGCCCCAGCATTTT. The chain carries TRBV19 and TRBJ1-5; TRBD1 agrees at 8 bases. Germline V lookup: CDR1 LNHDA, CDR2 SQIVND (reference sequence). V shed 1 base, J shed 4 bases, and the junction held 9 bases outside the gene matches. CDR3 length: 17 residues.

This clone was found once. CDR3 amino acids: CTSSHEGFRHGYTF. CDR3 DNA sequence: TGCACCAGCAGCCATGAGGGCTTTCGACACGGCTACACCTTC. V is TRBV1 and J is TRBJ1-2. TRBV1 is a pseudogene locus. The CDR3 loop spans 14 amino acids.

The rearrangement links TRBV29-1 to TRBJ2-7, with TRBD2 identical over 12 bases. The V gene's germline CDR1 is SQVTM and CDR2 ANQGSEA. The CDR3 is made up of 15 amino acids. Trimming took 0 bases from V and 3 from J; bases not matched to a gene: 3. DNA of the CDR3: TGCAGCGTTGAAGAGACTAGCGGGAGAAACTACGAGCAGTACTTC. Amino acids: CSVEETSGRNYEQYF.

V and J are TRBV28 and TRBJ1-1; no firm D call. This CDR3 is built from 12 residues. With 5 bases removed from V and 6 bases from J, the gap between germline ends came to 10 bases. CDR1 is MDHEN, CDR2 SYDVKM, per germline. The CDR3, as DNA: TGTGCCAGCAGTCGCGGGTCTCCTGAAGCTTTCTTT. This gives the protein CASSRGSPEAFF.

This clone has a handful of counts. The V and J genes are TRBV5-1 and TRBJ2-2; D remains ambiguous. The germline V gene encodes CDR1 SGHRS and CDR2 YFSETQ. Between the trimmed V and J ends, which lost 0 bases and 7 bases, there was a span of 7 bases. The CDR3 runs to 13 residues. The CDR3 loop reads CASSLVSGGELFF. The CDR3 DNA follows: TGCGCCAGCAGCTTGGTTTCGGGCGGGGAGCTGTTTTTT. Full variable domain (missing parts from reference TRBV5-1 and TRBJ2-2): KAGVTQTPRYLIKTRGQQVTLSCSPISGHRSVSWYQQTPGQGLQFLFEYFSETQRNKGNFPGRFSGRQFSNSRSEMNVSTLELGDSALYLCASSLVSGGELFFGEGSRLTVL.

On this clone itself: Sequence at one end of the junction differs from germline and may be a read error. This sequence joins TRBV7-7 and TRBJ2-3; the D gene is possibly TRBD2 (6 bases). Germline V gives CDR1 SSHAT, CDR2 FNYEAQ (reference sequence). CDR3 length: 18 residues. The CDR3 nucleotides read TGTGCTAGCAGCTTACCTCCTTACCTCGCTAGGGAGGCAGATACGCAGTATTTT. This translates into CASSLPPYLAREADTQYF.

This chain links TRBV7-3 with TRBJ2-1; 8 bases agree with TRBD2. Trimming took 2 bases from V and 8 from J; bases not matched to a gene: 8. Germline CDR1 SGHTA, CDR2 FQGTGA. The CDR3 loop spans 15 amino acids. Here the CDR3 reads CASSLRLAGRDEQFF. CDR3 coding DNA: TGTGCCAGCAGCTTACGGCTAGCGGGTAGGGATGAGCAGTTCTTC.

The J gene is TRBJ2-1, the V gene TRBV5-1; a possible D gene is TRBD1 (6 bases). CDR1 and CDR2 (germline): SGHRS, YFSETQ. Trimming removed 3 bases at V and 6 bases at J, with 13 bases between. This CDR3 comprises 14 residues. The CDR3 coding sequence is TGCGCCAGCAGCTCCGGGACAAATAGCAATGAGCAGTTCTTC. This codes for CASSSGTNSNEQFF.

Only a few counts were recorded for this clone. This chain joins TRBV4-2 and TRBJ1-1; TRBD1 matches 7 bases. The CDR3 length is 15 residues. CDR1 LGHNA and CDR2 YNFKEQ come from the germline V gene. V lost 2 bases to trimming and J lost 3 bases; unmatched junction nucleotides: 6. The DNA for the CDR3 is TGTGCCAGCAGCCAAACACAGGGGCTGGACACTGAAGCTTTCTTT. Translated, it gives CASSQTQGLDTEAFF.

This clone was detected only a few times. This sequence joins TRBV6-1 and TRBJ2-1; 7 positions agree with TRBD2. Germline loops: CDR1 MNHNS, CDR2 SASEGT. The V gene end was trimmed by 2 bases and the J gene end by 3 bases; junction bases not matched to a gene: 4. This CDR3 spans 15 amino acids. The CDR3 protein is CASSESLAVYNEQFF. The CDR3 DNA is TGTGCCAGCAGTGAAAGCCTAGCGGTCTACAATGAGCAGTTCTTC.

The chain is built from TRBV27 and TRBJ2-2; the D gene is possibly TRBD2 (5 bases). CDR3 length: 12 amino acids. Germline V lookup: CDR1 MNHEY, CDR2 SMNVEV (reference sequence). V was cut by 5 bases and J by 6 bases, with 7 bases left in between. CDR3 sequence reads: CASSPLAGELFF. DNA for the CDR3: TGTGCCAGCAGTCCACTAGCCGGGGAGCTGTTTTTT.

In its sample, this clone was seen a few times. The chain employs TRBV28 and TRBJ2-2; TRBD2 aligns across 7 bases. With V trimmed by 7 bases and J by 0 bases, 5 bases remained unmatched. There are 15 residues in the CDR3. Germline loops: CDR1 MDHEN, CDR2 SYDVKM. The CDR3 region is CASKTSTTNTGELFF. The DNA of the CDR3 is TGTGCCAGCAAGACTAGCACAACGAACACCGGGGAGCTGTTTTTT.

The chain couples TRBV19 to TRBJ2-2, with a possible D match to TRBD1 (5 bases). Looked up from germline, CDR1 is LNHDA and CDR2 is SQIVND (reference sequence). The CDR3 length is 16 residues. Trimming shortened V by 1 base and J by 1 base, and 10 bases separated the two germline ends. The CDR3 spells CASSIVRVRNTGELFF. CDR3 bases: TGTGCCAGTAGTATAGTCAGGGTGAGGAACACCGGGGAGCTGTTTTTT.

This clone was detected once. The gene calls are TRBV13 and TRBJ1-3, with D possibly being TRBD1 (6 bases). CDR3 length: 16 amino acids. The V gene's germline CDR1 is PRHDT and CDR2 FYEKMQ (reference sequence). V was trimmed by 5 bases and J by 0 bases, leaving 14 bases between them. CDR3 in DNA: TGTGCCAGCAGCCCAGAACAGGGTCTCTCTGGAAACACCATATATTTT. Its translation: CASSPEQGLSGNTIYF.

The chain uses TRBV13 and TRBJ1-1, with a possible D match to TRBD1 (6 bases). Trimming left V 5 bases short and J 3 bases short, with 13 bases between. Germline CDR1 and CDR2: PRHDT and FYEKMQ (reference sequence). CDR3 length equals 14 residues. The CDR3 here is CASSRLNRDTEAFF. CDR3 nucleotides: TGTGCCAGCAGCCGACTCAACAGGGACACTGAAGCTTTCTTT.

The chain is built from TRBV6-5 and TRBJ2-2, with D possibly matching TRBD2 (6 bases). Trimming removed 11 bases at V and 6 bases at J, with 22 bases between. The CDR3 totals 15 residues. Germline assignment: CDR1 MNHEY and CDR2 SVGAGI. The CDR3 coding sequence is TGTGCCTCTGGGCAGGGACTCGTTAAGGCCGGGGAGCTGTTTTTT. Translation gives CASGQGLVKAGELFF.

This clone was recorded only once. The V and J genes are TRBV11-2 and TRBJ2-7; 8 bases align to TRBD2. The junction had 4 bases not matched to a gene; V was cut back by 4 bases and J by 2 bases. The CDR3 loop spans 14 amino acids. CDR1 and CDR2 (germline): SGHAT, FQNNGV. The CDR3: CASSYSGATYEQYF. The CDR3 DNA is TGTGCCAGCAGCTATAGCGGGGCCACCTACGAGCAGTACTTC.

This sequence joins TRBV5-1 and TRBJ1-2; TRBD1 agrees at 7 bases. Germline V CDR1 and CDR2: SGHRS, YFSETQ. Trimming cost V 0 bases and J 7 bases; bases outside gene matches: 6. The CDR3 is 14 amino acids. CDR3 residues: CASSLEGGLGGYTF. The CDR3 region has the DNA TGCGCCAGCAGCTTGGAAGGGGGCTTAGGTGGCTACACCTTC.

The J gene is TRBJ2-3, the V gene TRBV27, with TRBD2 matching 16 bases. Germline assignment: CDR1 MNHEY and CDR2 SMNVEV (reference sequence). The CDR3 has 22 residues. Trimming cost V 0 bases and J 4 bases; bases outside gene matches: 16. This chain's CDR3 is CASSLSRPGLAGGPLASDTQYF. Here the CDR3 DNA reads TGTGCCAGCAGTTTATCGAGACCGGGACTAGCGGGAGGGCCCCTCGCGTCAGATACGCAGTATTTT.

The chain couples TRBV27 to TRBJ1-6; D perhaps matches TRBD1 (6 bases). Germline V CDR1 and CDR2: MNHEY, SMNVEV (reference sequence). CDR3 length: 15 residues. V was clipped by 4 bases and J by 8 bases, with 15 bases between them. The CDR3 sequence: CASSSAGAPDSPLHF. Written as DNA, the CDR3 is TGTGCCAGCAGTTCGGCAGGGGCCCCCGATTCACCCCTCCACTTT.

V and J are TRBV28 and TRBJ2-7, with TRBD1 identical over 7 bases. Germline lookup yields CDR1 MDHEN and CDR2 SYDVKM. J gave up 0 bases and V 5 bases, and 4 bases lay outside the gene matches. The CDR3 length is 14 residues. The CDR3 nucleotides read TGTGCCAGCAGTATAAGGGACAGCTCCTACGAGCAGTACTTC. It specifies CASSIRDSSYEQYF.

J is TRBJ2-1 and V is TRBV11-2; D unclear. The CDR3 totals 13 residues. Trimming shortened V by 5 bases and J by 8 bases, and 13 bases separated the two germline ends. Germline V gene data show CDR1 as SGHAT and CDR2 as FQNNGV. In DNA form, the CDR3 reads TGTGCCAGCAGCCAGCCTTTGGGCGATGAGCAGTTCTTC. It specifies CASSQPLGDEQFF.